This T cell receptor beta chain comes out of a study of PD-1 and CTLA-4 blockade in melanoma. Assay: immunoSEQ multiplex PCR; the TCRdb copy retains only in-frame clones and omits some. The table has 20,000 or so clones, 88% seen once. Germline V lookup: CDR1 LGHNA, CDR2 YNFKEQ. This CDR3 contains 15 residues. Between the trimmed V and J ends, which lost 1 base and 2 bases, there was a span of 12 bases. The sequencing here drew on CD8+ T cells from peripheral blood, taken before anti-PD-1 treatment. The rearrangement links TRBV4-2 to TRBJ2-7, with no clear D. The sequence came from a human donor with melanoma. The CDR3 DNA reads as TGTGCCAGCAGCCAAGGCCTTGGGGATACCTACGAGCAGTACTTC. The encoded protein is CASSQGLGDTYEQYF.